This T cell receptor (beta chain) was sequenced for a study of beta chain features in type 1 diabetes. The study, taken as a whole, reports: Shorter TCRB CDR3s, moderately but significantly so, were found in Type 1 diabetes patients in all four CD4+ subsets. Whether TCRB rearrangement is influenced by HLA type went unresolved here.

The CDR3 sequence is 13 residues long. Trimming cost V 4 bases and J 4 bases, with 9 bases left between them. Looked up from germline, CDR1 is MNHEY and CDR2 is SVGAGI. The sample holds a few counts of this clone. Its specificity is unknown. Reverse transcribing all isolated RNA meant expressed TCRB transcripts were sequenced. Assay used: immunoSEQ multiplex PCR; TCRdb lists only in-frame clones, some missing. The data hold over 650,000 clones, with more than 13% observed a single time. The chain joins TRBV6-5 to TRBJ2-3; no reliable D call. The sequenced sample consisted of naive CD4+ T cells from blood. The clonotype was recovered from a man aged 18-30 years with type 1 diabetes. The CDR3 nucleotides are TGTGCCAGCAGTTCCCCAAGCCCAGATACGCAGTATTTT. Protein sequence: CASSSPSPDTQYF.